Shown below are 27 T cell receptor beta chains from a single sample sequenced in a study of regulatory T cells in long-lasting Graves disease. Specified time point: persistent/refractory GD, antithyroid drugs over 5 years with positive TRAb. Construction of the TCR library relied on RNA isolated from PBMCs. Relying on iRepertoire HTBI primers and Arm-PCR of CDR3 regions, the team built TCR beta libraries. TCRdb re-derived calls from the multiplex PCR reads in MiXCR, one entry per CDR3 protein. The data contain 350,000 to 450,000 distinct CDR3 sequences, around 21% of them singletons. This material consisted of peripheral blood mononuclear cells (PBMCs), taken when the disease was refractory, from a patient treated with antithyroid drugs. All receptors come from a female donor with Graves disease.

This clonotype was seen at least ten times. The genes are TRBV28 and TRBJ1-5; D remains unclear. This CDR3 is built from 14 residues. Deletions cut 8 bases from V and 0 bases from J, with 11 bases between. Germline V gene lookup returns CDR1 MDHEN and CDR2 SYDVKM. The CDR3 nucleotides read TGTGCCAGCTTGATCCCGTATAGCAATCAGCCCCAGCATTTT. Its translation: CASLIPYSNQPQHF.

The V and J genes are TRBV7-2 and TRBJ1-1, with D perhaps matching TRBD1 (6 bases). Germline V lookup: CDR1 SGHTA, CDR2 FQGNSA. Trimming shortened V by 2 bases and J by 2 bases, and 15 bases separated the two germline ends. This CDR3 is built from 16 residues. The CDR3 loop is CASSLYTGHPNTEAFF. The CDR3 DNA sequence: TGTGCCAGCAGCTTATATACGGGACACCCTAACACTGAAGCTTTCTTT.

V gene TRBV15 combines with J gene TRBJ1-2; D is unresolved. Germline V gives CDR1 LNHNV, CDR2 YYDKDF (reference sequence). Trimming cost V 0 bases and J 8 bases, with 7 bases left between them. CDR3 size: 12 residues. CDR3 DNA sequence: TGTGCCACCAGCAGAGAAGGGCGGGGCTACACCTTC. It codes for CATSREGRGYTF.

This clonotype appeared many times. This chain uses TRBV7-6 with TRBJ2-5; D ambiguous. Trimming shortened V by 4 bases and J by 4 bases, and 13 bases separated the two germline ends. Germline CDR1 is SGHVS and CDR2 is FNYEAQ. The length of the CDR3 is 14 residues. CDR3 in amino acids: CASSSHLLGETQYF. The CDR3 DNA reads as TGTGCCAGCAGCTCTCACCTACTCGGAGAGACCCAGTACTTC.

Regarding this clonotype: A much bigger clone sits one base away, suggesting this may be a read error. The rearrangement links TRBV6-1 to TRBJ1-3, with unresolved D. The V end lost 5 bases, the J end lost 2 bases, and 10 bases lay between the germline ends. The CDR3 is 14 amino acids. CDR1 MNHNS and CDR2 SASEGT come from the germline V gene. The CDR3 sequence: CASSPGSPGNTIYF. Written as DNA, the CDR3 is TGTGCCAGCAGTCCGGGGAGCCCTGGAAACACCATATATTTT.

About this clonotype itself: A single base separates this from a much larger clone, so it may be a read error. The chain has TRBV28 and TRBJ2-2; weak D call: TRBD2 (5 bases). The CDR3 is 13 residues long. Per germline, CDR1 MDHEN and CDR2 SYDVKM. The CDR3 sequence: CASSLYYTGELLF. CDR3 bases: TGTGCCAGCAGTCTTTATTACACCGGGGAGCTGCTTTTT.

Ten or more counts support this clonotype. This chain links TRBV3-1 with TRBJ1-4, with TRBD1 identical over 7 bases. V lost 1 base and J lost 7; bases outside the gene matches: 3. The CDR3 contains 14 residues. In germline, CDR1 is LGHDT, CDR2 YNNKEL (reference sequence). Here the CDR3 DNA reads TGTGCCAGCAGCCAAGGACAGGGCGGTGAAAAACTGTTTTTT. It codes for CASSQGQGGEKLFF. Drawing the rest from reference TRBV3-1 and TRBJ1-4, the complete variable domain is DTAVSQTPKYLVTQMGNDKSIKCEQNLGHDTMYWYKQDSKKFLKIMFSYNNKELIINETVPNRFSPKSPDKAHLNLHINSLELGDSAVYFCASSQGQGGEKLFFGSGTQLSVL.

This clonotype was detected ten times or more. This chain uses TRBV15 with TRBJ1-6, with 12 bases that match TRBD1. CDR3 size: 16 residues. The ends lost 7 bases at V and 10 bases at J; junction bases unmatched: 11. CDR1 is LNHNV and CDR2 is YYDKDF in the germline V gene (reference sequence). CDR3 bases: TGTGCCACCACTCCCTCCGGGACAGGGGGCAGATCACCCCTCCACTTT. Its translation is CATTPSGTGGRSPLHF.

The chain uses TRBV9 and TRBJ1-2; D is perhaps TRBD1 (5 bases). V lost 0 bases and J 6 bases, leaving 9 bases between the germline ends. This CDR3 has 13 amino acids. Germline CDR1 SGDLS, CDR2 YYNGEE. CDR3 protein: CASSVEGLNGYTF. In DNA, the CDR3 is TGTGCCAGCAGCGTAGAGGGGCTGAATGGCTACACCTTC.

This clonotype was picked up a small number of times. The chain combines TRBV12-3 or TRBV12-4 with TRBJ1-2; TRBD1 agrees at 8 bases. V was clipped by 6 bases and J by 2 bases; unmatched bases: 8. The CDR3 contains 15 residues. The CDR3 is CASRHRTGWNYGYTF. The CDR3 bases are TGTGCCAGCAGACATCGGACAGGGTGGAACTATGGCTACACCTTC.

In its sample, this clonotype was seen many times. J is TRBJ1-1 and V is TRBV28, with 7 positions matching TRBD1. The V and J ends lost 4 bases and 4 bases, in that order; junction bases with no gene match: 6. The CDR3 sequence is 14 residues long. Germline CDR1 is MDHEN and CDR2 is SYDVKM. The CDR3 DNA is TGTGCCAGCAGTTCCCCGACAGGGAGCACTGAAGCTTTCTTT. This codes for CASSSPTGSTEAFF.

This clonotype was recorded many times. The chain combines TRBV11-2 with TRBJ2-7; D is uncertain. The V gene's germline CDR1 is SGHAT and CDR2 FQNNGV. Deletions cut 6 bases from V and 4 bases from J, with 7 bases between. There are 11 residues in the CDR3. The CDR3 DNA is TGTGCCAGCAGTCCCGAATACGAGCAGTACTTC. Its protein product is CASSPEYEQYF.

V is TRBV2 and J is TRBJ2-2; no clear D gene. This CDR3 spans 11 amino acids. The germline V gene encodes CDR1 SNHLY and CDR2 FYNNEI. Trimming cost V 3 bases and J 7 bases, with 3 bases left between them. The CDR3 spells CASSEGGELFF. CDR3 coding DNA: TGTGCCAGCAGTGAGGGCGGGGAGCTGTTTTTT.

The J gene is TRBJ2-7, the V gene TRBV7-2; a weak D match, TRBD1 (6 bases). CDR1 SGHTA and CDR2 FQGNSA come from the germline V gene. The CDR3 extends over 15 amino acids. V shed 5 bases and J shed 0 bases, with 14 bases lying between them. CDR3 in amino acids: CASSASGDSSYEQYF. The CDR3, as DNA: TGTGCCAGCAGCGCCTCAGGGGATAGCTCCTACGAGCAGTACTTC.

This clonotype was counted ten times or more. This chain joins TRBV12-3 or TRBV12-4 and TRBJ1-1; 9 nucleotides line up with TRBD1. This CDR3 region has 15 residues. V gave up 5 bases and J gave up 6 bases; unmatched junction bases: 10. CDR3 sequence reads: CASSATRQGVSEAFF. The CDR3 bases are TGTGCCAGCAGTGCTACCCGACAGGGGGTATCTGAAGCTTTCTTT.

A word on this clonotype: This likely reflects a read error, since a far larger clone is one base away. The conserved phenylalanine or tryptophan normally closing the CDR3 is absent here, so this likely arose from a read error. The chain employs TRBV11-2 and TRBJ1-1; 7 positions agree with TRBD1. V dropped 6 bases and J dropped 3; count of bases not matched to a gene: 13. The CDR3 is 16 amino acids. From germline, CDR1 is SGHAT and CDR2 FQNNGV. CDR3 bases: TGTGCCAGCAGTTTATGGGCAGGGGGAGATTACACTGAAGCTTTCCTT. This translates into CASSLWAGGDYTEAFL.

A few counts support this clonotype. The chain recombines TRBV6-2 or TRBV6-3 with TRBJ1-5; 7 bases agree with TRBD1. Trimming at V came to 5 bases and at J to 3 bases, leaving 7 bases not matched to a gene. Germline assignment: CDR1 MNHEY and CDR2 SVGEGT. The CDR3 is 15 residues long. The CDR3 sequence is CASSQSTGYNQPQHF. For the CDR3, the DNA is TGTGCCAGCAGTCAGTCGACAGGGTACAATCAGCCCCAGCATTTT.

This clonotype showed up just a few times. The chain recombines TRBV11-2 with TRBJ2-2; D possibly corresponds to TRBD2 (5 bases). Germline V lookup: CDR1 SGHAT, CDR2 FQNNGV. The CDR3 totals 16 residues. The V gene lost 5 bases and the J gene lost 2 bases, with 15 bases spanning the gap. This CDR3 is CASSPIPRGNTGELFF. CDR3 nucleotides: TGTGCCAGCAGCCCAATTCCCCGGGGAAACACCGGGGAGCTGTTTTTT.

V and J are TRBV20-1 and TRBJ1-1, with D perhaps TRBD1 (6 bases). CDR1 is DFQATT and CDR2 is SNEGSKA in the germline V gene (reference sequence). V lost 5 bases, J lost 2 bases, and 12 bases lay in between. The CDR3 length is 13 residues. As DNA, the CDR3 is TGCAGTGCTGTGGACAGCCGAAACACTGAAGCTTTCTTT. Translation gives CSAVDSRNTEAFF.

This clonotype occurred many times. This rearrangement joins TRBV6-1 to TRBJ2-7, with 10 bases fitting TRBD2. Trimming removed 8 bases from V and 3 bases from J; junction bases left unmatched: 4. CDR1 MNHNS and CDR2 SASEGT come from the germline V gene. This CDR3 spans 13 amino acids. CDR3 in amino acids: CASGLADNYEQYF. CDR3 nucleotide sequence: TGTGCCAGCGGACTAGCGGACAACTACGAGCAGTACTTC.

The genes are TRBV7-9 and TRBJ1-4, with 8 bases lining up with TRBD1. The CDR3 extends over 15 amino acids. CDR1 and CDR2 from the germline V gene are SEHNR and FQNEAQ (reference sequence). The V gene end was trimmed by 5 bases and the J gene end by 3 bases; junction bases not matched to a gene: 5. CDR3 sequence reads: CASSKGQGSNEKLFF. The CDR3 DNA follows: TGTGCCAGCAGCAAAGGACAGGGTTCTAATGAAAAACTGTTTTTT.

This clonotype came up many times. The gene calls are TRBV7-3 and TRBJ1-2, with 7 positions matching TRBD1. Germline V gives CDR1 SGHTA, CDR2 FQGTGA. The junction had 6 bases not matched to a gene; V was cut back by 4 bases and J by 7 bases. CDR3 size: 13 residues. The CDR3 spells CASSSRRDSGYTF. The CDR3 DNA is TGTGCCAGCAGCTCACGAAGGGACAGTGGCTACACCTTC.

Here the CDR3 DNA reads TGTGCCTGGCGGACCCAGGGGACCGGAAACACCATATATTTT. It is translated as CAWRTQGTGNTIYF. V gene TRBV30 combines with J gene TRBJ1-3; a weak D match, TRBD1 (6 bases). Germline V CDR1 and CDR2: GTSNPN, SVGIG (reference sequence). The length of the CDR3 is 14 residues. Trimming cost V 5 bases and J 4 bases, with 15 bases left between them.

Notes on this clonotype: A much more abundant neighbour one base away suggests this may be a read error. The J gene is TRBJ1-1, the V gene TRBV6-1; a possible D gene is TRBD1 (6 bases). The V gene lost 8 bases and the J gene lost 4 bases, with 20 bases spanning the gap. Germline assignment: CDR1 MNHNS and CDR2 SASEGT. CDR3 size: 15 residues. The CDR3 nucleotides read TGTGCCAGCGGCGAACCCGGGACACTGAGCACTGAAGCTTTCTTT. Residues: CASGEPGTLSTEAFF.

This clonotype was recorded at least ten times. The chain recombines TRBV30 with TRBJ2-5; 8 bases line up with TRBD2. This CDR3 has 15 residues. With V trimmed by 5 bases and J by 5 bases, 13 bases remained unmatched. The germline CDR1 and CDR2 sequences are GTSNPN and SVGIG (reference sequence). The DNA for the CDR3 is TGTGCCTGGGGTTTTCCGGGACTAGGCGGGGAGACCCAGTACTTC. This gives the protein CAWGFPGLGGETQYF.

This chain uses TRBV7-9 with TRBJ2-7, with 9 bases aligning to TRBD1. The CDR3 totals 15 residues. Unmatched junction bases numbered 10, after V lost 5 bases and J lost 5 bases. From germline, CDR1 is SEHNR and CDR2 FQNEAQ (reference sequence). The CDR3 sequence is CASSPPGQGIHEQYF. The CDR3 DNA follows: TGTGCCAGCAGCCCTCCGGGACAGGGAATTCACGAGCAGTACTTC.

This clonotype came up a few times. V and J are TRBV11-2 and TRBJ2-7; D might be TRBD1 or TRBD2, each matching 5 bases. Germline V gives CDR1 SGHAT, CDR2 FQNNGV. Trimming stripped 6 bases from V and 1 base from J, with 22 bases between. The CDR3 has 17 amino acids. CDR3 coding DNA: TGTGCCAGCAGTCCTCAACGGGGCCTCCCATCTTCCTACGAGCAGTACTTC. Protein: CASSPQRGLPSSYEQYF. Complete variable domain (other parts from reference TRBV11-2 and TRBJ2-7): EAGVAQSPRYKIIEKRQSVAFWCNPISGHATLYWYQQILGQGPKLLIQFQNNGVVDDSQLPKDRFSAERLKGVDSTLKIQPAKLEDSAVYLCASSPQRGLPSSYEQYFGPGTRLTVT.